This TCR beta chain stems from a study of shared clonotypes between healthy human individuals. The study's findings and limits: In contrast to clonotypes shared by all four donors, non-shared clonotypes had lower generation probabilities.

Some clones are missing from TCRdb's copy, which holds only in-frame ones; the method was immunoSEQ multiplex PCR. Of about 2.4 million clones listed, around nine tenths are singletons. Worth noting for this clone: Its antigen is not known.

There are 15 residues in the CDR3. J was trimmed by 4 bases and V by 4 bases; bases with no gene match: 8. CDR1 and CDR2 (germline): MNHEY, SMNVEV (reference sequence). The sequenced sample was naive CD4+ T cells sorted from blood. Subset reported: CD45RA+ positively selected. This clonotype was sampled from a young man in good health. The J gene is TRBJ2-7, the V gene TRBV27, with TRBD2 identical over 9 bases. The CDR3 is CASSSVSGRMYEQYF. DNA for the CDR3: TGTGCCAGCAGTTCCGTCAGCGGGAGGATGTACGAGCAGTACTTC.